Included here is one TCR beta chain sequence, with context. Its antigen is undetermined. The record originates from a study of shared clonotypes between healthy human individuals. CD45RA+ naive and CD45RA-negative memory subsets were separated from CD4+ cells. Clones were read by immunoSEQ multiplex PCR, and TCRdb kept only the in-frame ones, dropping some. The sample contains some 2 million clones, 85% to 95% of which appear only once. Deletions cut 2 bases from V and 7 bases from J, with 15 bases between. Per the germline V gene, CDR1 is SGHDN and CDR2 is FVKESK. The CDR3 consists of 14 residues. Study results and limitations: It was expected that sequencing depth would affect clonotype sharing among donors. Larger richness was generally estimated for naive than memory subsets.

The receptor comes from a man between 18 and 29 years old in good health. The chain employs TRBV14 and TRBJ2-7; D call uncertain. Sequenced sample: naive CD4+ T cells sorted from blood. Regarding subset: CD45RA+ positively selected. The DNA of the CDR3 is TGTGCCAGCAGCCAAAGAGCAGTCCGAGGAGAGCAGTACTTC. Protein: CASSQRAVRGEQYF.